This TCR beta chain was sequenced in a study of high-grade serous ovarian cancer treatment subgroups. Study at large: Mean per sample: about 14,000 reads, 7,400 or so unique TCR beta rearrangements.

The data were produced by immunoSEQ multiplex PCR, yet TCRdb's version contains in-frame clones alone and is incomplete. The profile covers about 5,700 clones, with around 79% appearing a single time and roughly 6% taken by the ten largest. General study findings and limits: Same-patient tumor repertoires overlapped at about 0.095 to 0.85; different patients barely overlapped. Spatial context was lost because tumors were sequenced in bulk. TCR relatedness rose with neoantigen level and trended with mutation load.

Tumor samples were obtained before definitive surgery or chemotherapy. Germline lookup yields CDR1 MNHEY and CDR2 SVGAGI. The CDR3 spans 14 residues. The ends were cut back, 2 bases at V and 4 bases at J, with 11 bases in the middle. To note about this clone: Its antigen is not identified.

The genes are TRBV6-5 and TRBJ1-2, with a possible D match to TRBD1 (6 bases). Material: tumor tissue. The source is a human donor with high-grade serous ovarian cancer. CDR3 nucleotide sequence: TGTGCCAGCAGTTACGGGGGGGCATTCTATGGCTACACCTTC. Residues: CASSYGGAFYGYTF.